The 12 T cell receptor beta chains in this list originate from one sample, sequenced in a study of blood T cell repertoires in COVID-19. The assay was immunoSEQ multiplex PCR, and TCRdb's table has in-frame clones only and misses some. The data show about 240,000 clones, roughly 86% seen once. Material for sequencing was peripheral blood. Receptors originate from a man aged 45-65 years with acute or convalescent COVID-19.

The chain couples TRBV4-1 to TRBJ1-2, with D uncertain. The germline CDR1 and CDR2 sequences are MGHRA and YSYEKL. This CDR3 region has 15 residues. V was cut by 4 bases and J by 4 bases, with 16 bases left in between. The CDR3 sequence is CASSPPGLATYGYTF. In DNA form, the CDR3 reads TGCGCCAGCAGCCCGCCAGGACTTGCGACCTATGGCTACACCTTC.

The chain carries TRBV29-1 and TRBJ2-1; 7 nucleotides line up with TRBD1. V shed 6 bases and J 3 bases; nucleotides not matched to a gene: 11. Germline CDR1 is SQVTM and CDR2 is ANQGSEA. The CDR3 sequence is 15 residues long. The CDR3 here is CSVERGQLNYNEQFF. The CDR3, as DNA: TGCAGCGTCGAGAGGGGACAGCTCAACTACAATGAGCAGTTCTTC.

This clone was seen repeatedly, ten times or more. J is TRBJ2-7 and V is TRBV4-1; TRBD2 aligns across 11 bases. The CDR3 is made up of 17 amino acids. CDR1 MGHRA and CDR2 YSYEKL come from the germline V gene. Unmatched junction bases numbered 4, after V lost 0 bases and J lost 0 bases. Written as DNA, the CDR3 is TGCGCCAGCAGCCAAGATTCTAGCGGGGGGAGCTCCTACGAGCAGTACTTC. It encodes CASSQDSSGGSSYEQYF.

The V call is TRBV7-9, the J call TRBJ1-1; TRBD1 is a possible D gene (5 bases). V lost 0 bases, J lost 8 bases, and 10 bases lay in between. The CDR3 is 13 residues long. Looked up from germline, CDR1 is SEHNR and CDR2 is FQNEAQ (reference sequence). Here the CDR3 DNA reads TGTGCCAGCAGCTTAGCGGGCGGGGCCGAAGCTTTCTTT. Its translation is CASSLAGGAEAFF.

The chain links TRBV19 to TRBJ1-5, with D possibly matching TRBD1 (5 bases). V was trimmed by 3 bases and J by 1 base, leaving 10 bases between them. The CDR3 length is 15 residues. Germline CDR1 reads LNHDA; CDR2 reads SQIVND (reference sequence). Here the CDR3 DNA reads TGTGCCAGTAGTATGTTTTGGGGCAGCAATCAGCCCCAGCATTTT. Translated: CASSMFWGSNQPQHF. The complete variable domain, with remaining parts taken from reference TRBV19 and TRBJ1-5, reads DGGITQSPKYLFRKEGQNVTLSCEQNLNHDAMYWYRQDPGQGLRLIYYSQIVNDFQKGDIAEGYSVSREKKESFPLTVTSAQKNPTAFYLCASSMFWGSNQPQHFGDGTRLSIL.

The rearrangement uses TRBV7-9 and TRBJ1-5; a possible D gene is TRBD1 (5 bases). CDR3 length: 15 residues. CDR1 SEHNR and CDR2 FQNEAQ come from the germline V gene (reference sequence). Trimming pared 5 bases from V and 6 bases from J, leaving 17 bases between. DNA for the CDR3: TGTGCCAGCAGCACTGACAGTCCGATGGCTCAGCCCCAGCATTTT. Translating gives CASSTDSPMAQPQHF.

J is TRBJ2-1 and V is TRBV6-5; D gene unclear. Per germline, CDR1 MNHEY and CDR2 SVGAGI. The CDR3 runs to 13 residues. V lost 5 bases, J lost 10 bases, and 15 bases lay in between. As DNA, the CDR3 is TGTGCCAGCAGTCTCGGTGTACCACGCGAGCAGTTCTTC. Translated: CASSLGVPREQFF.

This clone was observed a few times. V and J are TRBV6-5 and TRBJ1-2, with D uncertain. The CDR3 has 15 amino acids. Between the trimmed V and J ends, which lost 2 bases and 7 bases, there was a span of 17 bases. Germline V gene lookup returns CDR1 MNHEY and CDR2 SVGAGI. This CDR3 reads CASSYTNLPRSGYTF. The CDR3 bases are TGTGCCAGCAGTTACACCAACCTCCCTAGGAGTGGCTACACCTTC.

The chain combines TRBV11-2 with TRBJ1-5; no definite D call. The CDR3 loop spans 13 amino acids. V was clipped by 1 base and J by 7 bases, with 8 bases between them. Germline V lookup: CDR1 SGHAT, CDR2 FQNNGV. CDR3 DNA: TGTGCCAGCAGCTTAGTCCCGGGACAGCCCCAGCATTTT. Translated, it gives CASSLVPGQPQHF.

The V call is TRBV18, the J call TRBJ2-4; 8 nucleotides match TRBD1. The CDR3 is 15 amino acids. The ends lost 2 bases at V and 7 bases at J; junction bases unmatched: 7. Per germline, CDR1 KGHSH and CDR2 LQKENI. CDR3 DNA sequence: TGTGCCAGCTCACCAAAGGCGGACAGGGACAACATTCAGTACTTC. This codes for CASSPKADRDNIQYF.

This rearrangement joins TRBV28 to TRBJ2-2; 10 bases are a match to TRBD2. The CDR3 extends over 18 amino acids. V gave up 3 bases and J gave up 7 bases; unmatched junction bases: 14. Germline CDR1 reads MDHEN; CDR2 reads SYDVKM. CDR3 sequence reads: CASSFPSKAGGPSGELFF. CDR3 in DNA: TGTGCCAGCAGTTTTCCCTCGAAAGCGGGAGGGCCTAGCGGGGAGCTGTTTTTT.

The chain combines TRBV18 with TRBJ2-7; no firm D call. The CDR3 contains 12 residues. From germline, CDR1 is KGHSH and CDR2 LQKENI. The ends were cut back, 1 base at V and 5 bases at J, with 6 bases in the middle. As DNA, the CDR3 is TGTGCCAGCTCACCACTACGAGACGAGCAGTACTTC. Translation: CASSPLRDEQYF.